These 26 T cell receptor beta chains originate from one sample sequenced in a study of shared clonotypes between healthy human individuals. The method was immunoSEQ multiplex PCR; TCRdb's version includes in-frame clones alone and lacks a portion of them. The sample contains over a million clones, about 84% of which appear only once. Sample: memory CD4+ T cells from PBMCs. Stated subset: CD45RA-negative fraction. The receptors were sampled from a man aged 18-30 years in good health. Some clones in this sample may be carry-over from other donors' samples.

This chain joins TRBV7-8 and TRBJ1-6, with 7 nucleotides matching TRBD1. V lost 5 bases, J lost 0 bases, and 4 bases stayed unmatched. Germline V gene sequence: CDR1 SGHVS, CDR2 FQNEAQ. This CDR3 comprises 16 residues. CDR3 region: CASSPRQGSYNSPLHF. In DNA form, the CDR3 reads TGTGCCAGCAGCCCTCGACAGGGCTCCTATAATTCACCCCTCCACTTT.

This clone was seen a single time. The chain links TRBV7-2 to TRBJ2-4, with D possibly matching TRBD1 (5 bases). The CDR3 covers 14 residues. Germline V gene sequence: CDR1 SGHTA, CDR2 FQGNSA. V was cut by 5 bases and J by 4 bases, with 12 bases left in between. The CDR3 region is CASSKQGWKNIQYF. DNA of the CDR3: TGTGCCAGCAGCAAGCAGGGTTGGAAAAACATTCAGTACTTC.

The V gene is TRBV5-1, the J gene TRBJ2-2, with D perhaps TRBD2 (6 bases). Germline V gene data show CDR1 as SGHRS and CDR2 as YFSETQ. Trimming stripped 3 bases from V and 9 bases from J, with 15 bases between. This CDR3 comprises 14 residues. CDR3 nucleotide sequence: TGCGCCAGCAGCTCCCCCGGGGGAGGACGGGAGCTGTTTTTT. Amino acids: CASSSPGGGRELFF. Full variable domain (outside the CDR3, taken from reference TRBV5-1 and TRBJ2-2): KAGVTQTPRYLIKTRGQQVTLSCSPISGHRSVSWYQQTPGQGLQFLFEYFSETQRNKGNFPGRFSGRQFSNSRSEMNVSTLELGDSALYLCASSSPGGGRELFFGEGSRLTVL.

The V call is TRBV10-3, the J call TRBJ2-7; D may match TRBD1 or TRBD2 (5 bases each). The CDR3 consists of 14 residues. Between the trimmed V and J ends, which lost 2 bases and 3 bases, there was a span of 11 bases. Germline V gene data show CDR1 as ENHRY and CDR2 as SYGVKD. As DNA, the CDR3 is TGTGCCATCAGTGAGAATAGAGGGGTCTACGAGCAGTACTTC. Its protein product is CAISENRGVYEQYF.

The DNA of the CDR3 is TGTGCCAGCTCACCATACCCTCTAACAGGAGGAAACACCATATATTTT. Its translation is CASSPYPLTGGNTIYF. The chain joins TRBV18 to TRBJ1-3; TRBD1 is a possible D gene (5 bases). Per germline, CDR1 KGHSH and CDR2 LQKENI. This CDR3 spans 16 amino acids. Trimming shortened V by 2 bases and J by 4 bases, and 15 bases separated the two germline ends.

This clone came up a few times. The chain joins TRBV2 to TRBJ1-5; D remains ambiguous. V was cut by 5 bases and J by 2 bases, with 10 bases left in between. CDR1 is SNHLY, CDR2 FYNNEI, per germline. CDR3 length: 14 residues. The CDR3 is CASSTSGGNQPQHF. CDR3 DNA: TGTGCCAGCAGTACCTCTGGGGGCAATCAGCCCCAGCATTTT. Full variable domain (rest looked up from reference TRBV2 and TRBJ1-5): EPEVTQTPSHQVTQMGQEVILRCVPISNHLYFYWYRQILGQKVEFLVSFYNNEISEKSEIFDDQFSVERPDGSNFTLKIRSTKLEDSAMYFCASSTSGGNQPQHFGDGTRLSIL.

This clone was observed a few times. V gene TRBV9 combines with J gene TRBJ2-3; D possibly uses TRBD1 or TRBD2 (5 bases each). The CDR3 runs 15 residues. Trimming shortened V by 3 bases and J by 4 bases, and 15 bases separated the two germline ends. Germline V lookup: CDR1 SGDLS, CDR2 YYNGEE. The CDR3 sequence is CASSAAQAGPDTQYF. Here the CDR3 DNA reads TGTGCCAGCAGCGCAGCACAGGCGGGCCCAGATACGCAGTATTTT. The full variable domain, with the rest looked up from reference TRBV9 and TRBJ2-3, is DSGVTQTPKHLITATGQRVTLRCSPRSGDLSVYWYQQSLDQGLQFLIQYYNGEERAKGNILERFSAQQFPDLHSELNLSSLELGDSALYFCASSAAQAGPDTQYFGPGTRLTVL.

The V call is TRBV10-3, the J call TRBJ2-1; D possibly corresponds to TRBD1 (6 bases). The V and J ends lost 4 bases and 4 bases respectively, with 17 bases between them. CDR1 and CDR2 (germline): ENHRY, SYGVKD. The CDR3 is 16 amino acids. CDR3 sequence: CAISADPGQPYNEQFF. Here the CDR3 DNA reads TGTGCCATCAGTGCCGACCCAGGACAGCCATACAATGAGCAGTTCTTC.

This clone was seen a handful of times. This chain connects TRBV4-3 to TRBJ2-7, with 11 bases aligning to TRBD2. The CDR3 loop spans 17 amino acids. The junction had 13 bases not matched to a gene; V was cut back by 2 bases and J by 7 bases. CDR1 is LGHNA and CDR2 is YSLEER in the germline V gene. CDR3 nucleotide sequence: TGCGCCAGCAGCCAAACCCCCTTAGCGGGAGGGCCGCGGGAGCAGTACTTC. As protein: CASSQTPLAGGPREQYF.

The CDR3 region has the DNA TGTGCCTGGTCTATAGGGGGAGGGTCAGATACGCAGTATTTT. This sequence encodes CAWSIGGGSDTQYF. The chain joins TRBV30 to TRBJ2-3; maybe TRBD2 (7 bases). The ends were cut back, 5 bases at V and 4 bases at J, with 16 bases in the middle. This CDR3 spans 14 amino acids. Germline V gives CDR1 GTSNPN, CDR2 SVGIG (reference sequence).

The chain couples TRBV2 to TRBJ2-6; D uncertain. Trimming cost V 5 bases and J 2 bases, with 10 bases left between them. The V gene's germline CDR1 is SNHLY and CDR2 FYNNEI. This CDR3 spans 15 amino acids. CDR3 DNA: TGTGCCAGCAGTCCAGGAGACGCTGGGGCCAACGTCCTGACTTTC. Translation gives CASSPGDAGANVLTF.

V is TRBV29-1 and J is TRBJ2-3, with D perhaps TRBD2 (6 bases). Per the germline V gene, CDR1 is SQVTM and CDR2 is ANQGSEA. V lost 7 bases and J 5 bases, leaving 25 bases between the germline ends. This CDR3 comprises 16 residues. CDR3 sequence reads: CSAALMRRAFGDTQYF. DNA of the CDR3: TGCAGCGCCGCCCTAATGAGGAGGGCCTTTGGAGATACGCAGTATTTT.

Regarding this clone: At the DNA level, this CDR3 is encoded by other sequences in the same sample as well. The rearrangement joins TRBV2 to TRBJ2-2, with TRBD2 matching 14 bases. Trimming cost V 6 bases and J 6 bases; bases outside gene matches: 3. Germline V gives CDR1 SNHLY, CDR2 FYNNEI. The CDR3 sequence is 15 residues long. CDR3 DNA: TGTGCCAGCAGGGGGACTAGCGGGAGCCCCGGGGAGCTGTTTTTT. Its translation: CASRGTSGSPGELFF.

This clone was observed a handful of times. The CDR3, as DNA: TGTGCCAGCAGCGCTGGGACTAGACCCAATGAGCAGTTCTTC. It translates to CASSAGTRPNEQFF. The rearrangement uses TRBV11-2 and TRBJ2-1; 8 nucleotides agree with TRBD2. Germline CDR1 and CDR2: SGHAT and FQNNGV. The CDR3 is 14 amino acids. V gave up 5 bases and J gave up 6 bases; unmatched junction bases: 6.

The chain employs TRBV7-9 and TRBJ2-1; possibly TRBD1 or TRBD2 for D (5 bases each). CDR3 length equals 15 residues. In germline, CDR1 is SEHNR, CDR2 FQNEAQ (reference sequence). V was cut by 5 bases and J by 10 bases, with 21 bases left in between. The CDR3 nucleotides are TGTGCCAGCAGCCTAGGAGTAGGGGCCGGGACGGAGCAGTTCTTC. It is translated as CASSLGVGAGTEQFF.

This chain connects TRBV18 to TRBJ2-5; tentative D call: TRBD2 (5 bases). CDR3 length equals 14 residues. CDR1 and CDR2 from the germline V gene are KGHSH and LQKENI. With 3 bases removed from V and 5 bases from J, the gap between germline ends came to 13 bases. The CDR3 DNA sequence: TGTGCCAGCTCACCTAGGGAGAAGTATGAGACCCAGTACTTC. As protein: CASSPREKYETQYF.

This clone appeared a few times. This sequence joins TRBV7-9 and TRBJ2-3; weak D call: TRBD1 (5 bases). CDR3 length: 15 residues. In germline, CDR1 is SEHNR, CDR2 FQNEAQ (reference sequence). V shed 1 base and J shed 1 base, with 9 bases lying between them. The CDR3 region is CASSLGGTRTDTQYF. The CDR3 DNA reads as TGTGCCAGCAGCTTAGGGGGCACCCGCACAGATACGCAGTATTTT.

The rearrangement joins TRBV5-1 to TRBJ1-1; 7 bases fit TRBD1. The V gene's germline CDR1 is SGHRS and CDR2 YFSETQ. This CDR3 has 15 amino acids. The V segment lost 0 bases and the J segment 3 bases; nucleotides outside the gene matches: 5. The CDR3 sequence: CASSLVGRGDTEAFF. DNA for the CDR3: TGCGCCAGCAGCTTGGTTGGCAGGGGGGACACTGAAGCTTTCTTT.

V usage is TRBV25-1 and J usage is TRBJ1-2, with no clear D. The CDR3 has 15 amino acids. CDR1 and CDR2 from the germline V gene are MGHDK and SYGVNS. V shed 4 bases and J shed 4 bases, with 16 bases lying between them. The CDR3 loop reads CASSGGPSSSYGYTF. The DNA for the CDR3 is TGTGCCAGCAGTGGAGGGCCCTCTAGCTCCTATGGCTACACCTTC.

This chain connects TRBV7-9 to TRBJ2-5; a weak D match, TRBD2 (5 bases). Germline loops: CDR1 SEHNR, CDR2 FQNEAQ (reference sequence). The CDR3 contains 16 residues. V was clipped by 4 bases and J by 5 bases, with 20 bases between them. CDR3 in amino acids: CASSSVGLATSETQYF. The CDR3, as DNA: TGTGCCAGCAGCTCAGTCGGGCTAGCAACCTCGGAGACCCAGTACTTC. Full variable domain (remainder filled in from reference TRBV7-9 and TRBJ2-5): DTGVSQNPRHKITKRGQNVTFRCDPISEHNRLYWYRQTLGQGPEFLTYFQNEAQLEKSRLLSDRFSAERPKGSFSTLEIQRTEQGDSAMYLCASSSVGLATSETQYFGPGTRLLVL.

Here the CDR3 DNA reads TGCGCCAGCAGCTTGGCCGACTTCGTCAATGAGCAGTTCTTC. It yields the protein CASSLADFVNEQFF. This chain uses TRBV5-1 with TRBJ2-1, with D unclear. This CDR3 spans 14 amino acids. CDR1 is SGHRS, CDR2 YFSETQ, per germline. The germline V and J ends were trimmed by 0 bases and 6 bases, with 10 bases remaining between them.

Here the CDR3 DNA reads TGTGCCAGCAGGGCAGGGGCAGATACGCAGTATTTT. It encodes CASRAGADTQYF. This rearrangement joins TRBV7-9 to TRBJ2-3, with D maybe TRBD1 (6 bases). The germline V gene encodes CDR1 SEHNR and CDR2 FQNEAQ (reference sequence). The V end was cut by 6 bases, the J end by 4 bases, with 8 bases between. The CDR3 spans 12 residues.

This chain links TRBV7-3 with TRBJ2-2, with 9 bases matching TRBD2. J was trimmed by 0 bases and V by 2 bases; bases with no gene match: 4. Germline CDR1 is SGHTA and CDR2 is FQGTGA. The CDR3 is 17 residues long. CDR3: CASSLSGGRANTGELFF. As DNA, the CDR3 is TGTGCCAGCAGCTTATCCGGCGGGAGGGCGAACACCGGGGAGCTGTTTTTT.

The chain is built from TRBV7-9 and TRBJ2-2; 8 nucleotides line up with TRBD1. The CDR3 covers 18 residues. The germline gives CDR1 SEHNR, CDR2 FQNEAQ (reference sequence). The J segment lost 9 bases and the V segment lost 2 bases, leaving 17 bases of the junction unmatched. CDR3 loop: CASSLLDYTQGAIRELFF. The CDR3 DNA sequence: TGTGCCAGCAGCTTACTCGACTACACGCAGGGGGCCATTAGGGAGCTGTTTTTT.

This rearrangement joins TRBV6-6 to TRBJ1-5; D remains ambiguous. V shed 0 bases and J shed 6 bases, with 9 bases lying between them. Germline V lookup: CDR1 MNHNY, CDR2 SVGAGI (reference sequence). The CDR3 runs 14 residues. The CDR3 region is CASSYSGFGQPQHF. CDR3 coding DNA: TGTGCCAGCAGTTACTCGGGCTTTGGTCAGCCCCAGCATTTT.

The CDR3 region has the DNA TGCGCCAGCGAAAGGGGGGATGCGACAGATACGCAGTATTTT. It is translated as CASERGDATDTQYF. V gene TRBV5-1 combines with J gene TRBJ2-3; D tentatively fits TRBD1 or TRBD2 (6 bases each). V lost 7 bases and J 3 bases, leaving 15 bases between the germline ends. This CDR3 has 14 residues. The germline CDR1 and CDR2 sequences are SGHRS and YFSETQ.